The 4 T cell receptor beta chains given below trace back to one sample, sequenced in a study of response to subunit inactivated influenza vaccine. Via MiXCR, TCRdb re-called the RT-PCR reads, giving one row per CDR3 protein. The sample yields approximately 250,000 distinct CDR3 sequences, about 12% seen once. The input for sequencing was non-naive T cells sorted from PBMCs, taken approximately 15 days before vaccination. The receptors stem from a man aged 45-65 years who received an inactivated influenza vaccine.

The CDR3 protein is CASSLVGNQYF. The CDR3 nucleotides read TGTGCCAGCAGCTTAGTGGGGAACCAGTACTTC. The gene calls are TRBV7-2 and TRBJ2-7; D unclear. The V gene lost 1 base and the J gene lost 10 bases, with 8 bases spanning the gap. The length of the CDR3 is 11 residues. CDR1 and CDR2 (germline): SGHTA, FQGNSA.

The table lists this clonotype with many counts. The chain uses TRBV27 and TRBJ2-7; D is unresolved. The germline V and J ends were trimmed by 4 bases and 2 bases, with 9 bases remaining between them. The CDR3 is 13 amino acids. Germline V gives CDR1 MNHEY, CDR2 SMNVEV (reference sequence). CDR3 loop: CASSSDTTYEQYF. CDR3 DNA: TGTGCCAGCAGTTCCGACACGACCTACGAGCAGTACTTC.

This clonotype was picked up many times. V usage is TRBV4-1 and J usage is TRBJ2-1; the D gene is possibly TRBD2 (6 bases). V was pared by 3 bases and J by 3 bases, with 18 bases between. This CDR3 has 17 amino acids. The germline gives CDR1 MGHRA, CDR2 YSYEKL. For the CDR3, the DNA is TGCGCCAGCAGCCAGCCAATCAGGAGGGGATTCTACAATGAGCAGTTCTTC. Its protein is CASSQPIRRGFYNEQFF.

This clonotype was recorded many times. This chain joins TRBV29-1 and TRBJ1-2; weak D call: TRBD1 (5 bases). Germline V gives CDR1 SQVTM, CDR2 ANQGSEA. V was cut by 7 bases and J by 0 bases, with 18 bases left in between. The CDR3 is 15 residues long. The CDR3 region has the DNA TGCAGCGGAGGGACGGATGCTTTTTCTAACTATGGCTACACCTTC. Translation gives CSGGTDAFSNYGYTF. Filled out from reference TRBV29-1 and TRBJ1-2, the complete variable domain reads SAVISQKPSRDICQRGTSLTIQCQVDSQVTMMFWYRQQPGQSLTLIATANQGSEATYESGFVIDKFPISRPNLTFSTLTVSNMSPEDSSIYLCSGGTDAFSNYGYTFGSGTRLTVV.